This TCR beta chain originates from a study of a mutant IDH1 vaccine in newly diagnosed glioma. Study-wide context: Vaccination was launched 4-6 weeks after radiotherapy alone, or with temozolomide cycles.

Time point reported: week 5, during vaccination. Each dose delivered 300 ug of mutant IDH1 20-mer peptide subcutaneously with imiquimod. Turning to this clone: Its cognate antigen is unknown.

Assay used: immunoSEQ multiplex PCR; TCRdb lists only in-frame clones, some missing. The sample contains 25,000 to 30,000 clones, 80% to 90% of which appear only once. The receptor was derived from a man aged 18 to 29 with glioma. The specimen comprised PBMCs, sampled from a glioma patient whose treatment included an IDH1 peptide vaccine.

The CDR3, as DNA: TGTGCCTGGAGAACCCCCGGCGACAGGGCATCGACCTCACCCCTCCACTTT. Protein sequence: CAWRTPGDRASTSPLHF. This chain uses TRBV30 with TRBJ1-6; 7 bases map to TRBD1. The junction had 18 bases not matched to a gene; V was cut back by 3 bases and J by 10 bases. CDR1 is GTSNPN, CDR2 SVGIG, per germline (reference sequence). The CDR3 covers 17 residues.